Listed below are T cell receptor beta chains from one sample, sequenced in a study of siplizumab effects on memory and regulatory T cells. The protocol was immunoSEQ multiplex PCR, while the TCRdb copy is restricted to in-frame clones and leaves out a portion. This table holds about 100,000 clones, 85% to 95% found once. Sequenced: non-Treg CD4+ T cells sorted from blood. These receptors came from a human donor in good health. Both conserved end residues are part of each CDR3. D genes are given only for firm matches. Only part of the rows carry a size: once, few, many, or a class if the clone is expanded.

d_call	clone_size	v_call	j_call	cdr3_nt	cdr3_aa
-	-	TRBV13	TRBJ2-7	TGTGCCAGCAGCCCCGGGAGACACTACGAGCAGTACTTC	CASSPGRHYEQYF
-	once	TRBV18	TRBJ2-3	TGTGCCAGCTCAAGGGGCCCTACGGATACGCAGTATTTT	CASSRGPTDTQYF
-	-	TRBV21-1	TRBJ2-7	TGTGCCAGCACCGGAGACCCCGGGTGGAACTCCTACGAGCAGTACTTC	CASTGDPGWNSYEQYF
-	-	TRBV18	TRBJ2-6	TGTGCCAGCTCACCACCGTCTGGGGCCAACGTCCTGACTTTC	CASSPPSGANVLTF
TRBD2	-	TRBV7-8	TRBJ2-1	TGTGCCAGCAGCTCGACTAGCGGGCCCGCGAATGAGCAGTTCTTC	CASSSTSGPANEQFF
-	-	TRBV19	TRBJ1-5	TGTGCCAGTAGTATAGAAGGGAGCTATAGCAATCAGCCCCAGCATTTT	CASSIEGSYSNQPQHF
TRBD2	-	TRBV10-1	TRBJ2-7	TGCGCCAGCCTACACCTAGCGGCCTACGAGCAGTACTTC	CASLHLAAYEQYF
-	-	TRBV6-6	TRBJ1-5	TGTGCCAGCAGTCGGGATACCCAACAACATAATCAGCCCCAGCATTTT	CASSRDTQQHNQPQHF
-	-	TRBV5-6	TRBJ2-7	TGTGCCAGCAGCCTCTTTGGATCCTACGAGCAGTACTTC	CASSLFGSYEQYF
TRBD2	-	TRBV7-9	TRBJ2-1	TGTGCCAGCAGACGCGGGAGGGCATCATACAATGAGCAGTTCTTC	CASRRGRASYNEQFF
TRBD1	-	TRBV7-8	TRBJ1-5	TGTGCCAGCAGCTTCCATAGGACAGGGGGCTACGGCAATCAGCCCCAGCATTTT	CASSFHRTGGYGNQPQHF
-	-	TRBV2	TRBJ1-5	TGTGCCAGCAGTTACCAAACAGAACCCCATCTGCCCCAGCATTTT	CASSYQTEPHLPQHF
-	-	TRBV5-1	TRBJ1-2	TGCGCCAGCAGCTGGGGTGCGGGGGGCAACTATGGCTACACCTTC	CASSWGAGGNYGYTF
TRBD2	-	TRBV10-2	TRBJ2-3	TGCGCCAGCAGTGAGACTAGCGGGGGCCCTCCGTATTTT	CASSETSGGPPYF
TRBD1	-	TRBV10-3	TRBJ1-6	TGTGCCATCAGCCCGGGACAGGAAAATTCACCCCTCCACTTT	CAISPGQENSPLHF
TRBD1	-	TRBV7-9	TRBJ2-3	TGTGCCAGCAGCGGACAGGGGAAAACAGATACGCAGTATTTT	CASSGQGKTDTQYF
TRBD2	-	TRBV29-1	TRBJ2-1	TGCAGCGGGCGAGGCGGGAGTGGCGGCAATGAGCAGTTCTTC	CSGRGGSGGNEQFF
-	once	TRBV29-1	TRBJ2-1	TGCAGCGTCGAGATTAGCTCCTACAATGAGCAGTTCTTC	CSVEISSYNEQFF